Sequencing of this T cell receptor beta chain was carried out in a study of identical twins. cDNA carried unique molecular identifiers, and a universal primer site was added by template switching. TCRdb re-called the 5' RACE reads through MiXCR, storing one row per CDR3 protein. The sample yields over 500,000 distinct CDR3 sequences, about 20% seen once. Germline-derived CDR1 and CDR2 are SGHAT and FQNNGV. The V and J ends lost 4 bases and 0 bases, in that order; junction bases with no gene match: 5. There are 15 residues in the CDR3. Findings of the study overall: Within cord blood, abundant beta clonotypes carried fewer insertions, but memory repertoires showed no such trend. Modelling approaches yielded underestimates of out-of-frame TCR alpha sharing between monozygotic twins. Shared out-of-frame alpha sequences (those common to twins) showed excess low generation probability.

This clonotype has just a few counts. The antigen is not known. These records were also assigned to another study, of T cells expressing NK-cell markers.

This receptor was obtained from a woman under 30 in good health. Source material: CD4+ T cells sorted from blood. The V and J genes are TRBV11-2 and TRBJ2-7, with 8 bases matching TRBD1. The CDR3 spells CASSSGQGSSYEQYF. In nucleotides, the CDR3 is TGTGCCAGCAGCTCTGGACAGGGTAGCTCCTACGAGCAGTACTTC.